This T cell receptor beta chain emerged from a study of blood T cell repertoires in COVID-19. For the study at large: COVID-19 samples from acute and convalescent phases originated in the United States, Italy and Spain. In each case, the material was cDNA or gDNA derived from T cells, B-cell-depleted T cells, or PBMCs.

In the study's own analysis: Reference gene primer amplification gave nucleated cell count estimates. The data were produced by immunoSEQ multiplex PCR, yet TCRdb's version contains in-frame clones alone and is incomplete. V, J and clone size were drawn from that table, and D and trimming were deduced from the DNA. Here the sample spans 200,000 to 250,000 clones, under 90% being singletons. The junction had 7 bases not matched to a gene; V was cut back by 1 base and J by 6 bases. The CDR3 sequence is 16 residues long. Looked up from germline, CDR1 is KGHSH and CDR2 is LQKENI. The sequencing input was peripheral blood. The source is a man aged 45-65 years with acute or convalescent COVID-19. This sequence joins TRBV18 and TRBJ2-2; TRBD1 matches at 8 bases. CDR3 sequence: CASSPLGQGYSGELFF. The CDR3 DNA sequence: TGTGCCAGCTCACCACTAGGACAGGGTTATTCCGGGGAGCTGTTTTTT.